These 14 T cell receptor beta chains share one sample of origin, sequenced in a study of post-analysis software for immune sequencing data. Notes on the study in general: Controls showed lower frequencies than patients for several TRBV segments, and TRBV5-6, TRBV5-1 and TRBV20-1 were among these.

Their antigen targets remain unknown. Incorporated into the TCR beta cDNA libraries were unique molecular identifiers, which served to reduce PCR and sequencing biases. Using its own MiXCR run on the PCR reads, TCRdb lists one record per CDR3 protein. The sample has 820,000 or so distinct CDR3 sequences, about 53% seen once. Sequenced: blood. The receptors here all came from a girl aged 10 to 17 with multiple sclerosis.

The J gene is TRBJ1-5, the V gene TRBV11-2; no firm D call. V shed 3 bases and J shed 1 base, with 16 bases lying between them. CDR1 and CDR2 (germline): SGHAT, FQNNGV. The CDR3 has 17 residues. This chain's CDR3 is CASSLVGVSVSNQPQHF. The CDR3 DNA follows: TGTGCCAGCAGCTTGGTGGGAGTCTCCGTCAGCAATCAGCCCCAGCATTTT.

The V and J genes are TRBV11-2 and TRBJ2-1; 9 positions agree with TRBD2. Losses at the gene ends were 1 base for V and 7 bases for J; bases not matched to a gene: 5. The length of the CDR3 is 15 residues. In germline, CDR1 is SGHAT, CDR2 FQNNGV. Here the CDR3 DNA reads TGTGCCAGCAGCTTAGTCGGGACTAGCTCGAATGAGCAGTTCTTC. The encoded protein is CASSLVGTSSNEQFF.

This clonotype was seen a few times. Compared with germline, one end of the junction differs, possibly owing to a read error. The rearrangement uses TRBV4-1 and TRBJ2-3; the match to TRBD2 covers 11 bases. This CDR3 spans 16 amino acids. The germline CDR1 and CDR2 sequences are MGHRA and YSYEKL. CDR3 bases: TGCGCCAGCAGCGAAGAGGCACTAGCGGGAGTAGATACGCAGTATTTT. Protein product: CASSEEALAGVDTQYF.

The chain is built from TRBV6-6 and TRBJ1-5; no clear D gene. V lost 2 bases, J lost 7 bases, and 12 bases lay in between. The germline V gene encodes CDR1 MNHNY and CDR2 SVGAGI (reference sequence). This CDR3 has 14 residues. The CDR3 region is CASSYAAGRQPQHF. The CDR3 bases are TGTGCCAGCAGTTACGCGGCAGGTAGGCAGCCCCAGCATTTT.

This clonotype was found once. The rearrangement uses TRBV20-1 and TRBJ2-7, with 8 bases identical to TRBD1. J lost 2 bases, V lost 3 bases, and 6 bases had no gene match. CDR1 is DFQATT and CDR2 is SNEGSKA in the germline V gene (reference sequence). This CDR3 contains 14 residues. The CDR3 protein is CSASILQGAYEQYF. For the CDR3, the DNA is TGCAGTGCTAGCATACTACAGGGGGCCTACGAGCAGTACTTC.

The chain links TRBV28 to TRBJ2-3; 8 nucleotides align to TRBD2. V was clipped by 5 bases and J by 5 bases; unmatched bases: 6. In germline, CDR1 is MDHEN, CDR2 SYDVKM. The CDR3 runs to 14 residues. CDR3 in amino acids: CASSSGGSKDTQYF. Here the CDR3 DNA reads TGTGCCAGCAGTAGCGGGGGCTCGAAAGATACGCAGTATTTT. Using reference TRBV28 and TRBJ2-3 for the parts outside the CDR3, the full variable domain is DVKVTQSSRYLVKRTGEKVFLECVQDMDHENMFWYRQDPGLGLRLIYFSYDVKMKEKGDIPEGYSVSREKKERFSLILESASTNQTSMYLCASSSGGSKDTQYFGPGTRLTVL.

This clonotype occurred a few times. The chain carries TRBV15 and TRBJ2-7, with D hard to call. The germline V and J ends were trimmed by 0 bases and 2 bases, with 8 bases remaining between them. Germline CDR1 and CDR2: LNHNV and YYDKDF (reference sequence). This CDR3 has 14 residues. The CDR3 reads CATSREGLPYEQYF. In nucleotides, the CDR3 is TGTGCCACCAGCAGAGAGGGTCTTCCCTACGAGCAGTACTTC.

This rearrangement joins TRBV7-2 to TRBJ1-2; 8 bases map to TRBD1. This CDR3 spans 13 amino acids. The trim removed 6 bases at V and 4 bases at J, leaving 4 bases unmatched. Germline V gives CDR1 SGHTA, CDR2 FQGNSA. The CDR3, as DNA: TGTGCCAGCAGTCCAGGGGGCGCCTATGGCTACACCTTC. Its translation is CASSPGGAYGYTF.

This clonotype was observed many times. The CDR3: CSALLPRGGHTDTQYF. CDR3 in DNA: TGCAGTGCTCTCCTCCCGCGGGGGGGTCACACAGATACGCAGTATTTT. The chain joins TRBV20-1 to TRBJ2-3; 9 bases are a match to TRBD2. Germline CDR1 is DFQATT and CDR2 is SNEGSKA (reference sequence). This CDR3 is built from 16 residues. V trimming: 5 bases; J trimming: 2 bases; junction bases outside the gene matches: 11.

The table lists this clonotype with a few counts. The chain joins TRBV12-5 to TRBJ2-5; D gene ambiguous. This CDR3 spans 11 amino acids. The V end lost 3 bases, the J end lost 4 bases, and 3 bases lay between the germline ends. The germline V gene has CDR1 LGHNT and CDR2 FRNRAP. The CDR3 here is CASGFGETQYF. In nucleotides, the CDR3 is TGTGCTAGTGGTTTCGGAGAGACCCAGTACTTC.

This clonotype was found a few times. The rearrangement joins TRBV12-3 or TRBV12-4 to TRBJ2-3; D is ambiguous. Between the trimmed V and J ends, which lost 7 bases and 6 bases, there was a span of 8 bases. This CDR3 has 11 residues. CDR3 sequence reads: CASTTLDTQYF. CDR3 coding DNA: TGTGCCAGCACCACATTGGATACGCAGTATTTT.

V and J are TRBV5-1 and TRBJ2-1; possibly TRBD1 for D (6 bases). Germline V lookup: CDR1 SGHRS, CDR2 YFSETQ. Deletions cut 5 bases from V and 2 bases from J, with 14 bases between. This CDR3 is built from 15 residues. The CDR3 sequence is CASSSRGGTYNEQFF. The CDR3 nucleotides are TGCGCCAGCAGTAGCAGGGGTGGGACCTACAATGAGCAGTTCTTC.

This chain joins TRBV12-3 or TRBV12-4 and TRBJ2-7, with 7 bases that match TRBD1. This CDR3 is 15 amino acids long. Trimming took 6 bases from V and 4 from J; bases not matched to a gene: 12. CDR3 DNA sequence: TGTGCCAGCAGCCCCCCGGGACAGCGTGCGTACGAGCAGTACTTC. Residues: CASSPPGQRAYEQYF.

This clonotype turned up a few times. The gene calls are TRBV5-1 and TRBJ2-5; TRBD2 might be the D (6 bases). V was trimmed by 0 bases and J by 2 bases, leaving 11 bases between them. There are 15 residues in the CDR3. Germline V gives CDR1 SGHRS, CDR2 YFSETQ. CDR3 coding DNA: TGCGCCAGCAGCTTGGTCCTTGCGGGGCAAGAGACCCAGTACTTC. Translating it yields CASSLVLAGQETQYF. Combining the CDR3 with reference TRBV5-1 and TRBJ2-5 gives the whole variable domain KAGVTQTPRYLIKTRGQQVTLSCSPISGHRSVSWYQQTPGQGLQFLFEYFSETQRNKGNFPGRFSGRQFSNSRSEMNVSTLELGDSALYLCASSLVLAGQETQYFGPGTRLLVL.